In its sample, the clone carrying this T cell receptor (beta chain) was seen a few times. This CDR3 has 14 amino acids. Germline CDR1 and CDR2: SGDLS and YYNGEE. The V end was cut by 2 bases, the J end by 3 bases, with 8 bases between. TCRdb keeps only in-frame clones here, not all; method: immunoSEQ multiplex PCR. Seen here are roughly 300,000 clones, approximately 76% observed once, and the top ten hold approximately 5.1%. This entry belongs to a study of cytotoxic CD8 clonotypes in ibrutinib-treated CLL. The sample consisted of PBMCs, taken at disease progression, from a patient treated with ibrutinib. This chain uses TRBV9 with TRBJ1-4; D unclear. This TCR was sampled from a human donor with chronic lymphocytic leukemia. The CDR3: CASSVDPANEKLFF. In nucleotides, the CDR3 is TGTGCCAGCAGCGTGGACCCAGCTAATGAAAAACTGTTTTTT.